This T cell receptor beta chain was found in a study of cytomegalovirus exposure and HLA in healthy donors. About the study: An analysis done earlier identified more than 100 million unique TCR beta sequences from 150 million to 200 million T cells. Study outcomes and limitations: Across HLA loci, a later analysis found differing TCR association rates, with DRB1 most and HLA-C fewest. Most sequenced TCRs were rare (though some public TCRs occurred in many donors). The study listed 164 cytomegalovirus-associated TCR beta chains.

CDR1 is SGDLS and CDR2 is YYNGEE in the germline V gene. Trimming removed 5 bases at V and 1 base at J, with 9 bases between. The CDR3 length is 13 residues. As for this clone: What it binds is unknown.

With 60 Vbeta and 13 Jbeta primers, the PCR was carried out. Measured with immunoSEQ multiplex PCR; TCRdb has only the in-frame clones, and not every one. The sample contains around 95,000 clones, 80% to 90% of which appear only once. Sequencing was performed on PBMCs. This clonotype originated in a man aged 25-45 years in good health and CMV-seropositive. The genes are TRBV9 and TRBJ1-2, with D possibly TRBD1 on 6 matching bases. The CDR3 loop reads CASRNRDNYGYTF. CDR3 bases: TGTGCCAGCAGAAACAGGGATAACTATGGCTACACCTTC. The full variable domain, with the rest looked up from reference TRBV9 and TRBJ1-2, is DSGVTQTPKHLITATGQRVTLRCSPRSGDLSVYWYQQSLDQGLQFLIQYYNGEERAKGNILERFSAQQFPDLHSELNLSSLELGDSALYFCASRNRDNYGYTFGSGTRLTVV.